The clone carrying this T cell receptor (beta chain) was seen a few times. Its antigen is unidentified. This specimen belongs to a study of beta chain features in type 1 diabetes. Sequencing targeted expressed TCRB transcripts, as all isolated RNA had been reverse transcribed. Only in-frame clones appear in the TCRdb table, and some are missing; sequencing was by immunoSEQ multiplex PCR. In the table there are 500,000 to 800,000 clones, around 12% of which are singletons. This CDR3 comprises 16 residues. Losses at the gene ends were 0 bases for V and 8 bases for J; bases not matched to a gene: 13. CDR1 and CDR2 from the germline V gene are GTSNPN and SVGIG (reference sequence). Staining for CD45RO/CCR7/CD25/CD127/CD95/CD27 allowed sorting of CD4+ naive, central memory, regulatory and stem cell-like memory cells. Study-level points and caveats: Type 1 diabetes patients had moderately but significantly shorter TCRB CDR3s in all four CD4+ subsets.

The sequenced material came from naive CD4+ T cells from blood. The TCR originated in a young man with type 1 diabetes. V and J are TRBV30 and TRBJ1-5; 7 bases are a match to TRBD1. CDR3 DNA sequence: TGTGCCTGGAGTGTAGACAGGGAAGGCGACCCTGAGCCCCAGCATTTT. Translated, it gives CAWSVDREGDPEPQHF.